Below, 20 T cell receptor beta chains from the same sample are listed, as sequenced in a study of beta chain features in type 1 diabetes. The sequenced template was cDNA made from the entire isolated RNA. Profiling relied on immunoSEQ multiplex PCR, and the TCRdb table lists in-frame clones only, not all of them. Among 350,000 to 450,000 clones listed, about 14% were seen once. Sequenced sample: naive CD4+ T cells from blood. Source of these receptors: a man in his thirties or forties in good health.

This clone was counted only a few times. V usage is TRBV4-2 and J usage is TRBJ2-1; 13 bases align to TRBD2. The CDR3 contains 15 residues. Germline-derived CDR1 and CDR2 are LGHNA and YNFKEQ. V was clipped by 5 bases and J by 6 bases; unmatched bases: 4. Here the CDR3 DNA reads TGTGCCAGCAGCGCCACTAGCGGGGGGGCCAATGAGCAGTTCTTC. Its translation is CASSATSGGANEQFF.

This clone came up a few times. The J gene is TRBJ2-1, the V gene TRBV7-6; no firm D call. V was clipped by 3 bases and J by 6 bases, with 12 bases between them. Germline-derived CDR1 and CDR2 are SGHVS and FNYEAQ. The CDR3 contains 14 residues. The CDR3 protein is CASSLPLLGNEQFF. For the CDR3, the DNA is TGTGCCAGCAGCTTGCCCCTTTTAGGCAATGAGCAGTTCTTC.

The chain recombines TRBV10-3 with TRBJ2-7; 7 positions match TRBD2. The V and J ends lost 4 bases and 6 bases, in that order; junction bases with no gene match: 9. This CDR3 is built from 14 residues. The germline gives CDR1 ENHRY, CDR2 SYGVKD. CDR3 nucleotides: TGTGCCATCAGTGGCTTCGCGACGGGAGGCGAGCAGTACGTC. As protein: CAISGFATGGEQYV.

This clone was seen a few times. The chain employs TRBV19 and TRBJ1-1; perhaps TRBD1 as D (5 bases). V was cut by 9 bases and J by 4 bases, with 15 bases left in between. Germline V gene lookup returns CDR1 LNHDA and CDR2 SQIVND (reference sequence). The CDR3 loop spans 13 amino acids. CDR3 bases: TGTGCCAGCGGGACGGAGGGAGTCACTGAAGCTTTCTTT. Residues: CASGTEGVTEAFF. Full variable domain (rest looked up from reference TRBV19 and TRBJ1-1): DGGITQSPKYLFRKEGQNVTLSCEQNLNHDAMYWYRQDPGQGLRLIYYSQIVNDFQKGDIAEGYSVSREKKESFPLTVTSAQKNPTAFYLCASGTEGVTEAFFGQGTRLTVV.

This clone was detected only once. Other DNA sequences of this sample code for an identical CDR3. The chain joins TRBV9 to TRBJ2-3; the D is unclear. This CDR3 spans 11 amino acids. Trimming took off 5 bases at V and 3 bases at J, with 4 bases between the two ends. In germline, CDR1 is SGDLS, CDR2 YYNGEE. The CDR3 protein is CASRGTDTQYF. As DNA, the CDR3 is TGTGCCAGCAGGGGGACAGATACGCAGTATTTT.

This chain joins TRBV2 and TRBJ2-7; 7 bases map to TRBD2. Germline V CDR1 and CDR2: SNHLY, FYNNEI. The CDR3 has 14 residues. With V trimmed by 6 bases and J by 3 bases, 8 bases remained unmatched. The DNA of the CDR3 is TGTGCCAGCAGGGACCTAGCGGCCAACTACGAGCAGTACTTC. This codes for CASRDLAANYEQYF.

This chain connects TRBV19 to TRBJ2-3; 12 bases align to TRBD1. The CDR3 loop spans 15 amino acids. J gave up 4 bases and V 7 bases, and 6 bases lay outside the gene matches. In germline, CDR1 is LNHDA, CDR2 SQIVND (reference sequence). CDR3 in amino acids: CASNKGQGASDTQYF. DNA for the CDR3: TGTGCCAGTAACAAGGGACAGGGGGCATCAGATACGCAGTATTTT.

This clone was seen more than once but under ten times. V and J are TRBV11-2 and TRBJ1-5, with D unclear. The CDR3 has 14 amino acids. The germline V gene encodes CDR1 SGHAT and CDR2 FQNNGV. V shed 5 bases and J shed 3 bases, with 11 bases lying between them. CDR3 coding DNA: TGTGCCAGCAGCCGTGATAGTCTCAATCAGCCCCAGCATTTT. Protein sequence: CASSRDSLNQPQHF.

The V and J genes are TRBV18 and TRBJ2-1; 14 bases agree with TRBD2. This CDR3 has 17 residues. V dropped 3 bases and J dropped 2; count of bases not matched to a gene: 3. The germline V gene encodes CDR1 KGHSH and CDR2 LQKENI. CDR3 in DNA: TGTGCCAGCTCACCGGGACTAGCGGGAGTGGCCTACAATGAGCAGTTCTTC. It encodes CASSPGLAGVAYNEQFF.

The chain is built from TRBV19 and TRBJ1-3; D gene uncertain. The CDR3 contains 14 residues. Germline-derived CDR1 and CDR2 are LNHDA and SQIVND (reference sequence). V lost 1 base, J lost 3 bases, and 7 bases lay in between. The CDR3 DNA reads as TGTGCCAGTAGTATAGTAGGGAGTGGAAACACCATATATTTT. Its translation is CASSIVGSGNTIYF. Together with reference TRBV19 and TRBJ1-3, the CDR3 gives the full variable domain: DGGITQSPKYLFRKEGQNVTLSCEQNLNHDAMYWYRQDPGQGLRLIYYSQIVNDFQKGDIAEGYSVSREKKESFPLTVTSAQKNPTAFYLCASSIVGSGNTIYFGEGSWLTVV.

The chain recombines TRBV7-2 with TRBJ2-1; D is perhaps TRBD1 or TRBD2 (5 bases each). The CDR3 length is 14 residues. The germline V gene encodes CDR1 SGHTA and CDR2 FQGNSA. Trimming removed 3 bases at V and 11 bases at J, with 17 bases between. The DNA of the CDR3 is TGTGCCAGCAGCTTCCGGGCGCCGAGGGGCAAGCAGTTCTTC. Protein: CASSFRAPRGKQFF.

The chain joins TRBV12-5 to TRBJ2-3; D unresolved. CDR3 size: 12 residues. The germline V and J ends were trimmed by 6 bases and 5 bases, with 9 bases remaining between them. CDR1 is LGHNT, CDR2 FRNRAP, per germline. For the CDR3, the DNA is TGTGCTAGTGGGCCCATGGGAGATACGCAGTATTTT. Translating it yields CASGPMGDTQYF.

This chain links TRBV19 with TRBJ2-1, with D perhaps TRBD1 (6 bases). Between the trimmed V and J ends, which lost 6 bases and 8 bases, there was a span of 14 bases. Germline V gene sequence: CDR1 LNHDA, CDR2 SQIVND (reference sequence). The CDR3 contains 13 residues. The CDR3 here is CASRPQSGDEQFF. The CDR3 region has the DNA TGTGCCAGTAGGCCTCAGTCAGGGGATGAGCAGTTCTTC.

This rearrangement joins TRBV5-1 to TRBJ2-5; a possible D gene is TRBD2 (6 bases). The V end lost 4 bases, the J end lost 5 bases, and 15 bases lay between the germline ends. Germline loops: CDR1 SGHRS, CDR2 YFSETQ. The CDR3 is made up of 14 amino acids. This chain's CDR3 is CASSIAGTGETQYF. The DNA of the CDR3 is TGCGCCAGCAGCATCGCGGGGACCGGGGAGACCCAGTACTTC. The complete variable domain, with remaining parts taken from reference TRBV5-1 and TRBJ2-5, reads KAGVTQTPRYLIKTRGQQVTLSCSPISGHRSVSWYQQTPGQGLQFLFEYFSETQRNKGNFPGRFSGRQFSNSRSEMNVSTLELGDSALYLCASSIAGTGETQYFGPGTRLLVL.

This clone was counted a few times. The chain joins TRBV27 to TRBJ1-5, with a possible D match to TRBD1 (6 bases). Trimming stripped 2 bases from V and 2 bases from J, with 10 bases between. The germline CDR1 and CDR2 sequences are MNHEY and SMNVEV (reference sequence). The CDR3 spans 15 residues. DNA of the CDR3: TGTGCCAGCAGTTTAGGGCAGGGGCGCAATCAGCCCCAGCATTTT. It specifies CASSLGQGRNQPQHF.

This clone was observed a handful of times. The V call is TRBV7-8, the J call TRBJ2-7, with D tentatively TRBD1 or TRBD2 (5 bases each). The CDR3 loop spans 14 amino acids. Deletions cut 5 bases from V and 4 bases from J, with 15 bases between. Germline V gene sequence: CDR1 SGHVS, CDR2 FQNEAQ. CDR3 amino acids: CASSAVSGTYEQYF. CDR3 coding DNA: TGTGCCAGCAGCGCGGTATCGGGGACGTACGAGCAGTACTTC.

The gene calls are TRBV28 and TRBJ2-7; 10 nucleotides match TRBD1. The CDR3 spans 15 residues. J gave up 6 bases and V 5 bases, and 10 bases lay outside the gene matches. The V gene's germline CDR1 is MDHEN and CDR2 SYDVKM. The CDR3 DNA reads TGTGCCAGCAGTACACGGGGGACAGGGGCCGGCGAGCAGTACGTC. Residues: CASSTRGTGAGEQYV.

This clone has a handful of counts. This chain connects TRBV4-3 to TRBJ2-7; 11 bases are a match to TRBD1. V dropped 0 bases and J dropped 0; count of bases not matched to a gene: 4. CDR3 length: 17 amino acids. In germline, CDR1 is LGHNA, CDR2 YSLEER. CDR3 region: CASSQDAGQGVSYEQYF. DNA for the CDR3: TGCGCCAGCAGCCAAGATGCGGGACAGGGGGTCTCCTACGAGCAGTACTTC.

This clone was seen a handful of times. The chain uses TRBV11-2 and TRBJ2-3; D is unresolved. The CDR3 contains 14 residues. Germline V gives CDR1 SGHAT, CDR2 FQNNGV. Trimming left V 5 bases short and J 4 bases short, with 13 bases between. CDR3 loop: CASSHKSRADTQYF. The CDR3 DNA is TGTGCCAGCAGCCACAAAAGCCGAGCAGATACGCAGTATTTT.

The J gene is TRBJ2-1, the V gene TRBV2; 10 bases align to TRBD2. Germline V gene lookup returns CDR1 SNHLY and CDR2 FYNNEI. Germline trimming cut 2 bases from V and 8 bases from J; bases unmatched to any gene: 9. The CDR3 consists of 16 residues. CDR3 loop: CASSERGAGGHYEQFF. The CDR3 bases are TGTGCCAGCAGTGAACGGGGAGCGGGGGGGCACTATGAGCAGTTCTTC.